This TCR beta chain was recorded in a study of cytomegalovirus exposure and HLA in healthy donors. The V gene's germline CDR1 is MNHEY and CDR2 SVGAGI. The CDR3 is 13 residues long. Trimming pared 0 bases from V and 5 bases from J, leaving 7 bases between. As to this clone: Its antigen is as yet unknown.

Study results and limitations: By a later analysis, the bulk of CMV-associated TCR beta chains appeared HLA-restricted. In a later analysis, common viral pathogens appeared linked to several of the most significant clusters.

The PCR contained 60 Vbeta and 13 Jbeta primers. Libraries were prepared by immunoSEQ multiplex PCR; TCRdb keeps only in-frame clonotypes and omits some of them. This sample yields approximately 190,000 clones, of which about 86% are seen a single time; 2.1% belongs to the top ten. The chain joins TRBV6-5 to TRBJ1-1; D gene ambiguous. This TCR was sampled from a woman aged 18-29 years in good health and CMV-seropositive. The sequenced material came from PBMCs. In nucleotides, the CDR3 is TGTGCCAGCAGTTACTCGCGAGGAACTGAAGCTTTCTTT. Its translation: CASSYSRGTEAFF.